The subject of this entry is one TCR beta chain. Its antigen remains unknown. The sample belongs to a study of cytomegalovirus exposure and HLA in healthy donors. Study-level results: Trimming of TCR beta V- and J-genes showed a link, identified in a later analysis, to a missense DCLRE1C variant. An Asian-associated ancestry cluster reportedly showed fewer N-insertions than the approximately 700-donor mean in a later analysis. When analyzed later, the rates of TCR association showed variation by HLA locus, with DRB1 the most and HLA-C the fewest.

V was clipped by 5 bases and J by 4 bases; unmatched bases: 6. The CDR3 has 14 residues. Germline CDR1 and CDR2: MNHEY and SMNVEV (reference sequence). This PCR relied on a set of 60 Vbeta primers and 13 Jbeta primers. Source study methods: Later analysis identified tens of millions of unique TCR beta chains, about 10 million shared. Some clones are missing from TCRdb's copy, which holds only in-frame ones; the method was immunoSEQ multiplex PCR. V and J calls plus clone size are reproduced from that table; the DNA served to infer D and trimming. The data show 150,000 to 200,000 clones, around 81% seen once.

The chain is built from TRBV27 and TRBJ2-7, with 9 bases aligning to TRBD1. Sequencing was performed on PBMCs. This sequence was found in a man aged 40-55 years in good health and CMV-seronegative. The CDR3 nucleotides read TGTGCCAGCAGTGCACAGGGGGCTGGGTACGAGCAGTACTTC. Its translation: CASSAQGAGYEQYF.